This T cell receptor (beta chain) originates from a study of shared clonotypes between healthy human individuals. CD45RA+ naive and CD45RA-negative memory subsets were separated from CD4+ cells. Note on this clone: The antigen is unknown.

The J segment lost 0 bases and the V segment lost 9 bases, leaving 7 bases of the junction unmatched. Germline V gene lookup returns CDR1 LNHDA and CDR2 SQIVND (reference sequence). The CDR3 spans 15 residues. Only in-frame clones appear in the TCRdb table, and some are missing; sequencing was by immunoSEQ multiplex PCR. This table holds around 1.6 million clones, 98% found once. Notes on the study in general: Generation probabilities of non-shared clonotypes were lower (relative to those shared by all four donors).

The rearrangement joins TRBV19 to TRBJ2-1; 8 bases are a match to TRBD2. Sequencing was performed on naive CD4+ T cells sorted from blood. The subset was: CD45RA+ positively selected. The clonotype was recovered from a man aged 30-40 years in good health. Here the CDR3 reads CASLRTSGSYNEQFF. DNA for the CDR3: TGTGCCAGCCTCCGCACTAGCGGCTCCTACAATGAGCAGTTCTTC.